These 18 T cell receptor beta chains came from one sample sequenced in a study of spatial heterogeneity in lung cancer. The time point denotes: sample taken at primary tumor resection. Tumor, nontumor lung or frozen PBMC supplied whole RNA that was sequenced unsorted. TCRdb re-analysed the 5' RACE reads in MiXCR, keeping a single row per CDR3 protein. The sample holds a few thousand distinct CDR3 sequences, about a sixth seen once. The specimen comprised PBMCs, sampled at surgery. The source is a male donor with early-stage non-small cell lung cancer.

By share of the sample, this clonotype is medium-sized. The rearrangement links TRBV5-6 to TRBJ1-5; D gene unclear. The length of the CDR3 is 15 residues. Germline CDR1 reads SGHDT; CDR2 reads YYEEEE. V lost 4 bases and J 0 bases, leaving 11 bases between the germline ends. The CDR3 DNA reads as TGTGCCAGCAGCGTCGGACGGTATAGCAATCAGCCCCAGCATTTT. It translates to CASSVGRYSNQPQHF.

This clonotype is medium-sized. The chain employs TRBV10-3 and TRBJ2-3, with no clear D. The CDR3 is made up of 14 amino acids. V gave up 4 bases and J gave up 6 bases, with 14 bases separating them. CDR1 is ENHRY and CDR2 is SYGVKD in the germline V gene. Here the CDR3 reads CAISVQSGSDTQYF. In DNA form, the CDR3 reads TGTGCCATCAGTGTCCAGTCCGGGTCCGATACGCAGTATTTT.

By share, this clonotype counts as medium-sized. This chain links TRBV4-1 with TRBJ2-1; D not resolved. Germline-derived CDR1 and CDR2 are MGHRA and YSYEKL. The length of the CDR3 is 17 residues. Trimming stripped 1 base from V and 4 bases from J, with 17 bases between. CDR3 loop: CASSQVDLGLSYNEQFF. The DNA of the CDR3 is TGCGCCAGCAGCCAAGTCGATTTAGGGCTCTCATACAATGAGCAGTTCTTC.

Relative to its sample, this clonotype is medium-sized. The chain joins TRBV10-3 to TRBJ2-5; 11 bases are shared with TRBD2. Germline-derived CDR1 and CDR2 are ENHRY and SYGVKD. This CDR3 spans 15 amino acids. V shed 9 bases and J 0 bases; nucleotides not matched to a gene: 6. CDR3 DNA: TGTGCCATAACTCCTAGCGGGGGGAACCAAGAGACCCAGTACTTC. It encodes CAITPSGGNQETQYF.

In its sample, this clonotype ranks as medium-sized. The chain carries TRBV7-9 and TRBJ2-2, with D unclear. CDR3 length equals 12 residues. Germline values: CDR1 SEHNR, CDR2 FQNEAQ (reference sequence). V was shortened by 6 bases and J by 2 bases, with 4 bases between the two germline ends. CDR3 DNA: TGTGCCAGCAGTATTAACACCGGGGAGCTGTTTTTT. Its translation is CASSINTGELFF.

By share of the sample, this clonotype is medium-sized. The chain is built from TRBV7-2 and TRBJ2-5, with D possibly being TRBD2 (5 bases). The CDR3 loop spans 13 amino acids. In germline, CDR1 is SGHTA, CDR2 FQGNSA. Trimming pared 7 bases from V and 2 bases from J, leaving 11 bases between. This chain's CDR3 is CASTPGYQETQYF. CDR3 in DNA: TGTGCCAGCACCCCGGGGTATCAAGAGACCCAGTACTTC.

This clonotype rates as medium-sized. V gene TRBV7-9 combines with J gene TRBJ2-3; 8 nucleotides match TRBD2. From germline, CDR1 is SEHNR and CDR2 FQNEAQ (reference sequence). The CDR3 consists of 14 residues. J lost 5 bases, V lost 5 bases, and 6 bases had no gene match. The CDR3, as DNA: TGTGCCAGCAGCCACGGGGGGGCCGGAGATACGCAGTATTTT. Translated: CASSHGGAGDTQYF.

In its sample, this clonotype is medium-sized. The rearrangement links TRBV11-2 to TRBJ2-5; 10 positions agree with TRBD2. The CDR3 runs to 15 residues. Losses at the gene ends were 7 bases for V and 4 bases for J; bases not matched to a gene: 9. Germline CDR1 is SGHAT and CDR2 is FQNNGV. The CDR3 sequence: CASNQQRGGVETQYF. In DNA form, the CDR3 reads TGTGCCAGCAACCAACAGCGGGGGGGCGTAGAGACCCAGTACTTC.

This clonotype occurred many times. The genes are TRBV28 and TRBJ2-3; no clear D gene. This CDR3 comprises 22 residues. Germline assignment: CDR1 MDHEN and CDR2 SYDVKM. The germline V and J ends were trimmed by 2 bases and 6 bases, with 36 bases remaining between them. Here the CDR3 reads CASSLSVRVTFSHYTPRDTQYF. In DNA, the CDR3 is TGTGCCAGCAGTTTAAGTGTTCGGGTGACTTTTAGTCACTATACCCCTCGGGATACGCAGTATTTT.

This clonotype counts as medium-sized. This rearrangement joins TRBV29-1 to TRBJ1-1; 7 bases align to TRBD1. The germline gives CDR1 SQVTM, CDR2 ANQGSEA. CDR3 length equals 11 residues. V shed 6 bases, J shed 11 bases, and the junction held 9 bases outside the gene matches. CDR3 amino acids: CSVQGGVPAFF. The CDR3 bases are TGCAGCGTGCAAGGGGGCGTACCGGCTTTCTTT.

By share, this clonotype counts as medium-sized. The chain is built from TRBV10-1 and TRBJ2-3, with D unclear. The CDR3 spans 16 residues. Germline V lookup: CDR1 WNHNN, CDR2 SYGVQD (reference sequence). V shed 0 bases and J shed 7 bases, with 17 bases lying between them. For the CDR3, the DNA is TGCGCCAGCAGTGAGTCCGTAGCCTCCTTATTAAATACGCAGTATTTT. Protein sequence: CASSESVASLLNTQYF.

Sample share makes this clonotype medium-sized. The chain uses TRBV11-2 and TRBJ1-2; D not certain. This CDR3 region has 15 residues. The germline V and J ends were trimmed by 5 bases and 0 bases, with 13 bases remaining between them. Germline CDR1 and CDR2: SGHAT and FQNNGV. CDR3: CASSGIIRPNYGYTF. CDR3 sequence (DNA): TGTGCCAGCAGCGGGATCATACGACCTAACTATGGCTACACCTTC.

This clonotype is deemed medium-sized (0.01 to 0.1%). Here the CDR3 reads CASSYSSSGANVLTF. The CDR3 bases are TGTGCCAGCAGTTACTCGAGTTCTGGGGCCAACGTCCTGACTTTC. The chain links TRBV6-5 to TRBJ2-6, with D unclear. V was clipped by 0 bases and J by 1 base, with 4 bases between them. The CDR3 totals 15 residues. Looked up from germline, CDR1 is MNHEY and CDR2 is SVGAGI.

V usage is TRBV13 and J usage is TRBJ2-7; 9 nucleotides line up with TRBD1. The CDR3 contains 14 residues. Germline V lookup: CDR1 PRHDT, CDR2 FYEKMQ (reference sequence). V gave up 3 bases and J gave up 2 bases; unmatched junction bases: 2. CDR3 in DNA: TGTGCCAGCAGCTTGTACAGGGGGCCCTACGAGCAGTACTTC. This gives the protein CASSLYRGPYEQYF.

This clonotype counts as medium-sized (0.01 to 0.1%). The CDR3: CASRGTVNQPQHF. The CDR3 DNA is TGTGCCAGCAGAGGGACAGTCAACCAGCCCCAGCATTTT. The genes are TRBV2 and TRBJ1-5, with TRBD1 matching 7 bases. Germline CDR1 is SNHLY and CDR2 is FYNNEI. V gave up 6 bases and J gave up 7 bases; unmatched junction bases: 6. The length of the CDR3 is 13 residues.

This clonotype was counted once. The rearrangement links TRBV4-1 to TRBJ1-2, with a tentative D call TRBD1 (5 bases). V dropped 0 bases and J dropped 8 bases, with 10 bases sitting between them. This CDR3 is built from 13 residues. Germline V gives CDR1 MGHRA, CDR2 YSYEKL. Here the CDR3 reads CASSQEAGSGYTF. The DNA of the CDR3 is TGCGCCAGCAGCCAAGAGGCAGGGTCCGGCTACACCTTC.

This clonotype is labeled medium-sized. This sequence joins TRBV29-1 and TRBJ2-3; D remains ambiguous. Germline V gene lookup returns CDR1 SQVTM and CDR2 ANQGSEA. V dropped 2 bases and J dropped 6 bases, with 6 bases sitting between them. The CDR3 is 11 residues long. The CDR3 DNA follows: TGCAGCGTTGAACGCCTGGATACGCAGTATTTT. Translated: CSVERLDTQYF.

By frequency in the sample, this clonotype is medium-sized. The CDR3 sequence is CASSLTGGADTQYF. The CDR3 DNA sequence: TGTGCCAGCAGCTTGACAGGAGGTGCAGATACGCAGTATTTT. The gene calls are TRBV7-2 and TRBJ2-3; tentative D call: TRBD1 (6 bases). The V and J ends lost 3 bases and 4 bases respectively, with 11 bases between them. This CDR3 has 14 residues. The germline CDR1 and CDR2 sequences are SGHTA and FQGNSA.